This TCR beta chain emerged from a study of T-cell memory formation after mild COVID-19. Each CDR3 protein gets one entry after TCRdb re-called the 5' RACE reads with MiXCR. The sample has hundreds of thousands of distinct CDR3 sequences; around 15% are singletons. This CDR3 region has 13 residues. The V gene's germline CDR1 is MGHDK and CDR2 SYGVNS. The trim removed 6 bases at V and 3 bases at J, leaving 4 bases unmatched. Sequenced material: PBMCs or a T cell subset sorted from them (not recorded which). The chain links TRBV25-1 to TRBJ2-5; 7 bases map to TRBD2. The receptor was derived from a man in his late teens or twenties who had mild COVID-19 (a few samples of this study predate the infection). Cell type and time point are not known. The chain's CDR3 is CASSWGGKETQYF. Written as DNA, the CDR3 is TGTGCCAGCAGCTGGGGGGGGAAAGAGACCCAGTACTTC.